This T cell receptor beta chain was identified in a study of lymphopenia after photon versus proton radiotherapy. CDR3 length equals 13 residues. The germline V gene encodes CDR1 MNHEY and CDR2 SVGAGI. The germline V and J ends were trimmed by 7 bases and 5 bases, with 14 bases remaining between them. Produced via immunoSEQ multiplex PCR; TCRdb's table is partial and in-frame only. The data contain tens of thousands of clones, around 86% of them singletons. This clone was seen only once. Specimen: peripheral blood, collected from a patient treated with photon-based radiotherapy. This sequence joins TRBV6-5 and TRBJ2-5; the D call may be TRBD1 or TRBD2 (6 bases each). This clonotype was sampled from a man aged 40-50 years with gastric cancer. CDR3 region: CASTRGALETQYF. DNA of the CDR3: TGTGCCAGCACGAGGGGGGCCTTGGAGACCCAGTACTTC.